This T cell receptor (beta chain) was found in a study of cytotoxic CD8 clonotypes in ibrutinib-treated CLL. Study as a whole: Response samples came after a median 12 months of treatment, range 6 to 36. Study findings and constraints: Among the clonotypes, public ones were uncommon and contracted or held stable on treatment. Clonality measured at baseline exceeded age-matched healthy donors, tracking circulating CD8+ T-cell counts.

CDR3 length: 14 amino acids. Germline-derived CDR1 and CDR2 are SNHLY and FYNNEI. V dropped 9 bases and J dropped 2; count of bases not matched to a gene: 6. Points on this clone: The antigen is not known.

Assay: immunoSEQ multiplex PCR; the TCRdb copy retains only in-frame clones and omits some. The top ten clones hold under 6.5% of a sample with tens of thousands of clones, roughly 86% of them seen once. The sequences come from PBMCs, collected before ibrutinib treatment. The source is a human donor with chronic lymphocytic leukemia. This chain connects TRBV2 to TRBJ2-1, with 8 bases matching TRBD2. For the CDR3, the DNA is TGTGCCAGGCGACAAGCGGGAGCCTACAATGAGCAGTTCTTC. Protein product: CARRQAGAYNEQFF.